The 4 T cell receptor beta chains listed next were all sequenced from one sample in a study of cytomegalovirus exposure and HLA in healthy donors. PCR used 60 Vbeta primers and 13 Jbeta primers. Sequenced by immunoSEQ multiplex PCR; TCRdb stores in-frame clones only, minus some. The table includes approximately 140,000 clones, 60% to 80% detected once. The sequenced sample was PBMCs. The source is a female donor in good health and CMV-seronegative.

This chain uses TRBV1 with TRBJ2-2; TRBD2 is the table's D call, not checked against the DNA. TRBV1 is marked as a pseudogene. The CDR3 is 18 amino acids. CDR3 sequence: CTSSQEGLAGGNTGELFF. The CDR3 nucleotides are TGCACCAGCAGCCAAGAAGGGCTAGCGGGAGGAAACACCGGGGAGCTGTTTTTT.

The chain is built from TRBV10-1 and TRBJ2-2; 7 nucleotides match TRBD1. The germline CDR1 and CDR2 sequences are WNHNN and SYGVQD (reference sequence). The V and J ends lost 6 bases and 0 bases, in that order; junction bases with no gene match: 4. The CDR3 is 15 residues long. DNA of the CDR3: TGCGCCAGCAGCTCAGGGACAGCGAACACCGGGGAGCTGTTTTTT. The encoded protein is CASSSGTANTGELFF.

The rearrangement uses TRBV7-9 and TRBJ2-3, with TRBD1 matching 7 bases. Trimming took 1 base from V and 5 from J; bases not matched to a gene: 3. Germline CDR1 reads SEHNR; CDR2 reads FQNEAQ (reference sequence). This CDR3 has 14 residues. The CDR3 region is CASSLEQGLDTQYF. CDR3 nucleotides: TGTGCCAGCAGCTTAGAACAGGGGCTAGATACGCAGTATTTT.

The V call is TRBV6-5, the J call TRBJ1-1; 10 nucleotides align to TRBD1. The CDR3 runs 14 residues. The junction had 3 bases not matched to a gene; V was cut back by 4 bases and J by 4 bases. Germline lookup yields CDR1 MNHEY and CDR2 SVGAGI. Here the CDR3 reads CASSSRTGGTEAFF. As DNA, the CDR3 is TGTGCCAGCAGTTCTCGGACAGGGGGCACTGAAGCTTTCTTT.